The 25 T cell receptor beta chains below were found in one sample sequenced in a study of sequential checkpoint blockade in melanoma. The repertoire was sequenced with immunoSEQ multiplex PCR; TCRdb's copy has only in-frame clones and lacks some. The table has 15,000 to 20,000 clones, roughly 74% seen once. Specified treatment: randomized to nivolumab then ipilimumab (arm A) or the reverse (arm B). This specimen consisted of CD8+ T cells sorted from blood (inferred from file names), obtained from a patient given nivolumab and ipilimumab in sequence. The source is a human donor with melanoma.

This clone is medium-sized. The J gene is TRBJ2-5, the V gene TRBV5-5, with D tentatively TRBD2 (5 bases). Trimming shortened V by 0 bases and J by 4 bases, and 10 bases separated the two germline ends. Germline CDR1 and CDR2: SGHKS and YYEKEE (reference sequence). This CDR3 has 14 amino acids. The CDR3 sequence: CASSLGTDGETQYF. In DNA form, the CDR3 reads TGTGCCAGCAGCTTGGGGACTGATGGAGAGACCCAGTACTTC.

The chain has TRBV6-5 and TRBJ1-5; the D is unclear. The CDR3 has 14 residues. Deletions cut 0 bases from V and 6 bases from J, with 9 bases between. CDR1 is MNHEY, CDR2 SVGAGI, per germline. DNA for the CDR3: TGTGCCAGCAGTTACTCGGGCGCCGGTCAGCCCCAGCATTTT. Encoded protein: CASSYSGAGQPQHF.

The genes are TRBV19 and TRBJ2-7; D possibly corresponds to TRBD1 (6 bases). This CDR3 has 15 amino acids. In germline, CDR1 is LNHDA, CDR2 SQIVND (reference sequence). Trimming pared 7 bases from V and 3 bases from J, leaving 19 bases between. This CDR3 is CASTPGAGPYYEQYF. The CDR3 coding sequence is TGTGCCAGTACCCCAGGGGCAGGGCCCTACTACGAGCAGTACTTC.

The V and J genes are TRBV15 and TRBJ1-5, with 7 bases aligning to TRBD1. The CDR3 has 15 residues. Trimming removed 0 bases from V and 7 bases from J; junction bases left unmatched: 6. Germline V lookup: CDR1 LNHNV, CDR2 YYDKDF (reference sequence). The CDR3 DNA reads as TGTGCCACCAGCAGAGATAGGGACAGTTGGCAGCCCCAGCATTTT. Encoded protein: CATSRDRDSWQPQHF.

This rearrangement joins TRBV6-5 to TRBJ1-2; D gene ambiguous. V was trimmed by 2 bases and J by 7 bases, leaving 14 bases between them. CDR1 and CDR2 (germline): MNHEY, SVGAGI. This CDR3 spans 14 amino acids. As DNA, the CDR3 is TGTGCCAGCAGTTACACCCAGGCGAGCGGTGGCTACACCTTC. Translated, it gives CASSYTQASGGYTF.

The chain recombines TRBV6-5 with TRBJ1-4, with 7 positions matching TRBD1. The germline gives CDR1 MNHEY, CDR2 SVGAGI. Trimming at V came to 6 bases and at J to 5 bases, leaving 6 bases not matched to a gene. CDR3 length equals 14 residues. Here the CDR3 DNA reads TGTGCCAGCAGACAGGGGCAGGGGAATGAAAAACTGTTTTTT. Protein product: CASRQGQGNEKLFF.

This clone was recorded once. In DNA, the CDR3 is TGTGCCAGCAGCGCAGGGGGAGGTACTGAAGCTTTCTTT. Its translation is CASSAGGGTEAFF. V and J are TRBV9 and TRBJ1-1; 7 bases match TRBD1. Germline V gene data show CDR1 as SGDLS and CDR2 as YYNGEE. The CDR3 is 13 amino acids. After removal of 3 bases from V and 5 bases from J, the junction contained 4 bases not matched to a gene.

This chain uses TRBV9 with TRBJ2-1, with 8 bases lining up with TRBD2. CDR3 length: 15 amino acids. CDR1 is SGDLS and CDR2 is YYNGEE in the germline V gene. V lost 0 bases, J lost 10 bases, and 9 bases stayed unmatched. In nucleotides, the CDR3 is TGTGCCAGCAGCGTAGACGGGAGGGCCGGGGCGGAGCAGTTCTTC. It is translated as CASSVDGRAGAEQFF.

As DNA, the CDR3 is TGTGCCAGCAGCTCTCCTAGCACAGATACGCAGTATTTT. This translates into CASSSPSTDTQYF. The V gene is TRBV2, the J gene TRBJ2-3; no clear D gene. Trimming pared 6 bases from V and 0 bases from J, leaving 7 bases between. Germline V gene lookup returns CDR1 SNHLY and CDR2 FYNNEI. This CDR3 has 13 residues.

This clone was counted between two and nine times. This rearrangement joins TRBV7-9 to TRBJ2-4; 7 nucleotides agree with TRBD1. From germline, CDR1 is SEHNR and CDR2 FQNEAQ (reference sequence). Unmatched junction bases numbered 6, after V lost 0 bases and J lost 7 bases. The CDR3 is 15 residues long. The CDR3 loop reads CASSLARQGENIQYF. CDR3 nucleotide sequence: TGTGCCAGCAGCTTAGCGAGGCAGGGGGAGAACATTCAGTACTTC. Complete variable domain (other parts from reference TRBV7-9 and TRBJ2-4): DTGVSQNPRHKITKRGQNVTFRCDPISEHNRLYWYRQTLGQGPEFLTYFQNEAQLEKSRLLSDRFSAERPKGSFSTLEIQRTEQGDSAMYLCASSLARQGENIQYFGAGTRLSVL.

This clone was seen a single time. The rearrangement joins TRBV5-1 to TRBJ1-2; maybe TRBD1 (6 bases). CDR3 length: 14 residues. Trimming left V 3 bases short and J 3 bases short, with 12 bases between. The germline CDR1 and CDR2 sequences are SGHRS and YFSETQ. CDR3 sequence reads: CASSYTGTYYGYTF. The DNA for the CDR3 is TGCGCCAGCAGCTATACAGGGACCTACTATGGCTACACCTTC.

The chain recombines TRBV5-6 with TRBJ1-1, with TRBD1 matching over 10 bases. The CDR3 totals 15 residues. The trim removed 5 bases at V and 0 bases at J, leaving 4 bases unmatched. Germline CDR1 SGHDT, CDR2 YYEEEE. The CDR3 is CASRHGTGVNTEAFF. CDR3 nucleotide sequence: TGTGCCAGCAGACATGGGACAGGGGTGAACACTGAAGCTTTCTTT.

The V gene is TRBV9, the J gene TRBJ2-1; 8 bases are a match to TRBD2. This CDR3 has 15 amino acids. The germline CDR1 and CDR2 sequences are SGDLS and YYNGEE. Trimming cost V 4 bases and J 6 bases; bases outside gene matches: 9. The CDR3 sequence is CASSTSGSGGNEQFF. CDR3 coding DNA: TGTGCCAGCAGCACCAGCGGGAGTGGGGGCAATGAGCAGTTCTTC.

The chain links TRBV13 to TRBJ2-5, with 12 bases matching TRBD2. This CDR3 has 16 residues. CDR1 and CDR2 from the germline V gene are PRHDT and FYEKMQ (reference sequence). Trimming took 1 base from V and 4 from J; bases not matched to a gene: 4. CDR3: CASSLALAGGSETQYF. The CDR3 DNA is TGTGCCAGCAGCTTAGCTCTAGCGGGAGGGTCAGAGACCCAGTACTTC.

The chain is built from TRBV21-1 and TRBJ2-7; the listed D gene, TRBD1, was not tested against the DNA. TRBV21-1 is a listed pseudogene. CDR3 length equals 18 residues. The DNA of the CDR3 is TGTGCCAGCAGCAAAAGTAGGAATAACCGGGACAGGGCCTACGAGCAGTACTTC. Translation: CASSKSRNNRDRAYEQYF.

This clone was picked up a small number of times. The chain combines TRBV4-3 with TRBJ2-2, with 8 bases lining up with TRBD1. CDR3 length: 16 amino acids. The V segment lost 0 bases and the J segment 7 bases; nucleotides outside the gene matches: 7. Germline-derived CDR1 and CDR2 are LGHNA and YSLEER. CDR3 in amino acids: CASSQEARGQVGELFF. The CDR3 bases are TGCGCCAGCAGCCAAGAAGCCAGGGGGCAGGTCGGGGAGCTGTTTTTT.

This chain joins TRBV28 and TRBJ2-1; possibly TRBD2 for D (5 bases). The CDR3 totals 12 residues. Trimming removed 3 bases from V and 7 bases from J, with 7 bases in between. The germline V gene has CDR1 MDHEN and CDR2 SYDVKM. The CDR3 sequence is CASSLSGNEQFF. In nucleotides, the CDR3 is TGTGCCAGCAGTTTGTCGGGAAATGAGCAGTTCTTC.

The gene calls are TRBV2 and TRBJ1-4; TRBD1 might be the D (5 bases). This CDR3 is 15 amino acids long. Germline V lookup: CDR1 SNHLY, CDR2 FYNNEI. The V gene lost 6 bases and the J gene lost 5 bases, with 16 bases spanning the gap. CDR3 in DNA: TGTGCCAGCAGATTTTTTGGGACTGGGAATGAAAAACTGTTTTTT. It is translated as CASRFFGTGNEKLFF.

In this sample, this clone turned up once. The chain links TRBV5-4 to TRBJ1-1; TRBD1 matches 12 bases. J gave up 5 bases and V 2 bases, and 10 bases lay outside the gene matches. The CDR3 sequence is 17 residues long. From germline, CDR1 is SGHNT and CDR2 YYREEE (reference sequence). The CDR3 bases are TGTGCCAGCAGCTTCCGGGACAGGGGGCGCGAGGGGACTGAAGCTTTCTTT. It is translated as CASSFRDRGREGTEAFF.

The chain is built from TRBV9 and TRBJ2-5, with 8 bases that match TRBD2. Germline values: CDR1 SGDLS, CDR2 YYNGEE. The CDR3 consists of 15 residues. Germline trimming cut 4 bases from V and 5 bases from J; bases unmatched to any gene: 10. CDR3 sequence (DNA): TGTGCCAGCAGCCAAGCGGGAGTTGATGGGGAGACCCAGTACTTC. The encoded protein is CASSQAGVDGETQYF. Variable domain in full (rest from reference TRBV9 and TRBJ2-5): DSGVTQTPKHLITATGQRVTLRCSPRSGDLSVYWYQQSLDQGLQFLIQYYNGEERAKGNILERFSAQQFPDLHSELNLSSLELGDSALYFCASSQAGVDGETQYFGPGTRLLVL.

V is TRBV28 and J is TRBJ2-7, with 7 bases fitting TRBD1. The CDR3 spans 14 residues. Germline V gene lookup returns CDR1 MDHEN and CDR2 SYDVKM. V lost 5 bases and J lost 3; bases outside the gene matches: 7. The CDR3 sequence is CASSRSDRVYEQYF. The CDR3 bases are TGTGCCAGCAGTAGATCCGACAGGGTCTACGAGCAGTACTTC.

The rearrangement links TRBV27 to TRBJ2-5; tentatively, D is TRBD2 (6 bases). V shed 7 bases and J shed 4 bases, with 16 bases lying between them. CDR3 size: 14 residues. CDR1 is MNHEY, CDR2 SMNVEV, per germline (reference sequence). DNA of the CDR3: TGTGCCAGCATGAGGGAGGCTGGGGGAGAGACCCAGTACTTC. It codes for CASMREAGGETQYF.

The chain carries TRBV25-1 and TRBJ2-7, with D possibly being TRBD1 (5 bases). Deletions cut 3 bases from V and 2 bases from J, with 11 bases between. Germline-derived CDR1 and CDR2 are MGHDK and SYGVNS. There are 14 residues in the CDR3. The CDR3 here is CASSETASAYEQYF. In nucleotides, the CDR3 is TGTGCCAGCAGTGAGACAGCCTCGGCCTACGAGCAGTACTTC.

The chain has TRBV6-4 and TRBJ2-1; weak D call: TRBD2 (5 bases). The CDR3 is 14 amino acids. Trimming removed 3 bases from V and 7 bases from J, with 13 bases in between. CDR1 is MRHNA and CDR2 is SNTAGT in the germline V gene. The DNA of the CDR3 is TGTGCCAGCAGTGAAGGGCCCGGCGGGAATGAGCAGTTCTTC. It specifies CASSEGPGGNEQFF.

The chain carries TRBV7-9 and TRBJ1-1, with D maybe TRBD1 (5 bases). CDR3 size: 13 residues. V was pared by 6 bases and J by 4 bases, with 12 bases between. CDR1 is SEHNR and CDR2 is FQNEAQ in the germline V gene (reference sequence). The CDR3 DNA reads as TGTGCCAGCAGTCCCCCGGGGGGCACTGAAGCTTTCTTT. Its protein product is CASSPPGGTEAFF.